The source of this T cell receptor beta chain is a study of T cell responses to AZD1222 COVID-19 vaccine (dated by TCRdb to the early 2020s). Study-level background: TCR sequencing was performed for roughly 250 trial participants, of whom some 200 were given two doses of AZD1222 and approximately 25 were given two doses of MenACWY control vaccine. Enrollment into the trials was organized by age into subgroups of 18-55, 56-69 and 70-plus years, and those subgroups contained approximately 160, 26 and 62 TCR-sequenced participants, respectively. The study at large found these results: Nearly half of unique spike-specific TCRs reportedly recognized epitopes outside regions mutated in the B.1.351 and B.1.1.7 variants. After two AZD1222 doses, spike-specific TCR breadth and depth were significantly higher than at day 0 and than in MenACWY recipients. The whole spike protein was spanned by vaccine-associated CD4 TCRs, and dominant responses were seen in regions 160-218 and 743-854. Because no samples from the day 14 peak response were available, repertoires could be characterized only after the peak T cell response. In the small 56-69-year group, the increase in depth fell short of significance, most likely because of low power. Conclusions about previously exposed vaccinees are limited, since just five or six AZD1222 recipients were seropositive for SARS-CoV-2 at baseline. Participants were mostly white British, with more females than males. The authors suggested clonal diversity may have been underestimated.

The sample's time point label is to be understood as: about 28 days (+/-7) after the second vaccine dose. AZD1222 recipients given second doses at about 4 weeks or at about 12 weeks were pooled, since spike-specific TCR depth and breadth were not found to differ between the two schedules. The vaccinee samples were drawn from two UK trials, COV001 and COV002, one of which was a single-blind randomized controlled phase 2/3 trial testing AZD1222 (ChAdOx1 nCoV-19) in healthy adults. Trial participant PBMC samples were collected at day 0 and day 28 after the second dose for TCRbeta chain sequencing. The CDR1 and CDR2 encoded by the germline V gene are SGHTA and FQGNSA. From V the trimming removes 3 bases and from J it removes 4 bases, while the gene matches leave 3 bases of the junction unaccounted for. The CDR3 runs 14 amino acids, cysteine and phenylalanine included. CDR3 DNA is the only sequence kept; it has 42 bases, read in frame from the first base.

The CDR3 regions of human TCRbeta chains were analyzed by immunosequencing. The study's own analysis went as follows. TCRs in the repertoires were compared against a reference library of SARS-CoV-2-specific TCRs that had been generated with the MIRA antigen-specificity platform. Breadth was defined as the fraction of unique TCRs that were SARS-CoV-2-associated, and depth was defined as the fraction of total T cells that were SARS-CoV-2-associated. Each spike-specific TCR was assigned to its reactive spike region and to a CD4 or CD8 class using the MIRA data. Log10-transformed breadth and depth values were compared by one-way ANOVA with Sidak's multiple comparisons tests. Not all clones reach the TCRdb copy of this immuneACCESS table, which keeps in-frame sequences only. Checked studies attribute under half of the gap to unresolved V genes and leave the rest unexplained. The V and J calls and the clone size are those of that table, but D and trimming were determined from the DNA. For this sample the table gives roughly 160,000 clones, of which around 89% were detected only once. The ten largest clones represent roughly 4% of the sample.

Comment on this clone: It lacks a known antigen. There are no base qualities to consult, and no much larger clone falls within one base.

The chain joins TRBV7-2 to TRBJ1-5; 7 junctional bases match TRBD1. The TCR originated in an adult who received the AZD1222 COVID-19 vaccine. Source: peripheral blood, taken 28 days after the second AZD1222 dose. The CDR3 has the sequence CASSFDRENQPQHF. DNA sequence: TGTGCCAGCAGCTTCGACAGGGAGAATCAGCCCCAGCATTTT.